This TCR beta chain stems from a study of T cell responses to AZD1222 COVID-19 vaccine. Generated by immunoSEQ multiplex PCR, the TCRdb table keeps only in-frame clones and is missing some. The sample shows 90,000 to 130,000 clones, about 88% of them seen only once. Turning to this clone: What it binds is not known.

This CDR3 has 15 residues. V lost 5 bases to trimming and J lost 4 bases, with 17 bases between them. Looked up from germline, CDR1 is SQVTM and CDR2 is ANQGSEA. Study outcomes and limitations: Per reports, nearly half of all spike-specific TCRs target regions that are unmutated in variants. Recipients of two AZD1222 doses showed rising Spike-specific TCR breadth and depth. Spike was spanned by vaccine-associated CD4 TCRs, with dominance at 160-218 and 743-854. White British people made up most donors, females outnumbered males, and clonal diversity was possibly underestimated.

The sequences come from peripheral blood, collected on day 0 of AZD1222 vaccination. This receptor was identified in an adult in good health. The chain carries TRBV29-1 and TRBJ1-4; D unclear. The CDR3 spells CSVMVVGSRNEKLFF. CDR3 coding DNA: TGCAGCGTTATGGTCGTTGGCAGTCGTAATGAAAAACTGTTTTTT.